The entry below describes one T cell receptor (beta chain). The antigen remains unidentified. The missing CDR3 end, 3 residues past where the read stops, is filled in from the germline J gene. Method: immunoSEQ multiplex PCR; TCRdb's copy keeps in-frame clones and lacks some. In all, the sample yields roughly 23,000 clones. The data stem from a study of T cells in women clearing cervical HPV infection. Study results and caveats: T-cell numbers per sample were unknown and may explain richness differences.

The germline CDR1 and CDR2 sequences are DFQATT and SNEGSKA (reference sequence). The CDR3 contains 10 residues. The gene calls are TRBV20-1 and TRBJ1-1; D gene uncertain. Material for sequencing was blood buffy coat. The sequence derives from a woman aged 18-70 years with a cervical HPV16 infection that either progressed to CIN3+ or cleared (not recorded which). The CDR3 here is CSASSLAAFF. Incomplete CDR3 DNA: TGCAGTGCCTCCAGTCTGGCA.